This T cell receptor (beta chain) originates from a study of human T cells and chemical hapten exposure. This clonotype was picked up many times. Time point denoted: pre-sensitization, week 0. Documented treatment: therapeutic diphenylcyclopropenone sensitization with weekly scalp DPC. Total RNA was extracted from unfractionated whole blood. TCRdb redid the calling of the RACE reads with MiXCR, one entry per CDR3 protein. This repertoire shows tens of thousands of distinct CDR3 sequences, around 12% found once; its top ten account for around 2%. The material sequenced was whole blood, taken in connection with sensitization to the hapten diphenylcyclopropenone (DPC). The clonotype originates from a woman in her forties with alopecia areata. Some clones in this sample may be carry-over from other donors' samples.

DNA for the CDR3: TGTGCCTGGAATAAGGCTAGCGGGAGGAATGAGCAGTTCTTC. It specifies CAWNKASGRNEQFF. The rearrangement uses TRBV30 and TRBJ2-1, with TRBD2 matching 11 bases. The CDR3 covers 14 residues. With 4 bases clipped from V and 7 bases from J, the junction kept 6 bases outside the gene matches. Germline CDR1 GTSNPN, CDR2 SVGIG (reference sequence). Filled out from reference TRBV30 and TRBJ2-1, the complete variable domain reads SQTIHQWPATLVQPVGSPLSLECTVEGTSNPNLYWYRQAAGRGLQLLFYSVGIGQISSEVPQNLSASRPQDRQFILSSKKLLLSDSGFYLCAWNKASGRNEQFFGPGTRLTVL.